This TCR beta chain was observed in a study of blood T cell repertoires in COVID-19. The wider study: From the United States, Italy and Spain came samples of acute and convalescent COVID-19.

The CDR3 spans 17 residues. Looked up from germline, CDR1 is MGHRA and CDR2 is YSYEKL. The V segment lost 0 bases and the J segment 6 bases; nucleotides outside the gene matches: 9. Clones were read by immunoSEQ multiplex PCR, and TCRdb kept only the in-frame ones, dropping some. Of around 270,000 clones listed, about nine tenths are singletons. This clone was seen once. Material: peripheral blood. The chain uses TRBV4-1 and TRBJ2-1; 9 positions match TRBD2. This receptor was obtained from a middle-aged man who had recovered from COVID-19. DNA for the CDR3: TGCGCCAGCAGCCAAGAGGGGAGGCGGGGGGGCCTCAATGAGCAGTTCTTC. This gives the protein CASSQEGRRGGLNEQFF.